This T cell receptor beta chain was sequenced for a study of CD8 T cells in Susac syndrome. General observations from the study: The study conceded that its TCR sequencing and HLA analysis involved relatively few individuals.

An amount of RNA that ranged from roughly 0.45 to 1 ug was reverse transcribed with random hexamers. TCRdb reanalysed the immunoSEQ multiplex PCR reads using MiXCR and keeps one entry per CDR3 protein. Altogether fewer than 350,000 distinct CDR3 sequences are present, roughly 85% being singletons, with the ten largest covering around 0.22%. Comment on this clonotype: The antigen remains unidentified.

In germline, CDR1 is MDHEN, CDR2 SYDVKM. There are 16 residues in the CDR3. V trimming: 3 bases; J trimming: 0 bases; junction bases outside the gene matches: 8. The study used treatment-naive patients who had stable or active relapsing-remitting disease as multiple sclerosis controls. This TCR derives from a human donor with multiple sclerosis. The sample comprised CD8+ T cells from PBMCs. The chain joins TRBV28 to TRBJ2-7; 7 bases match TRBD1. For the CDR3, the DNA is TGTGCCAGCAGTTTGATCGGACAGGTGAGCTCCTACGAGCAGTACTTC. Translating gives CASSLIGQVSSYEQYF.